This T cell receptor (beta chain) is drawn from a study of blood T cells in healthy people across ages. Alongside a J-beta primer mix, a sample-barcoded 5' primer served in a second PCR lasting 7 to 11 cycles. MiXCR was run by TCRdb on the 5' RACE reads, yielding one entry per CDR3 protein. The sample carries around 1,000,000 distinct CDR3 sequences, under 30% recorded once. V shed 4 bases, J shed 0 bases, and the junction held 9 bases outside the gene matches. The CDR3 contains 17 residues. Germline V gives CDR1 SGHKS, CDR2 YYEKEE (reference sequence). Overall study findings and caveats: A roughly linear age-dependent decrease characterized TCR beta diversity per million T cells.

This clonotype was observed a handful of times. Its antigen is still unknown. The data also belong to a second study, concerning T cells of mothers and their children. That paper states: Thymic selection molds TCR recombination products alike in related and unrelated pairs.

The specimen sequenced was blood. The receptor's source is a girl aged 2 to 9 in good health. This chain connects TRBV5-5 to TRBJ1-4; 7 positions agree with TRBD1. The CDR3, as DNA: TGTGCCAGCAGCACCGGGACAGCCGTTGCAACTAATGAAAAACTGTTTTTT. Its protein is CASSTGTAVATNEKLFF. The variable domain in full, with the rest retrieved from reference TRBV5-5 and TRBJ1-4, is DAGVTQSPTHLIKTRGQQVTLRCSPISGHKSVSWYQQVLGQGPQFIFQYYEKEERGRGNFPDRFSARQFPNYSSELNVNALLLGDSALYLCASSTGTAVATNEKLFFGSGTQLSVL.